This TCR beta chain was sequenced for a study of graft-versus-host responses after intestinal transplantation. The study, taken as a whole, reports: Detected in recipient marrow were GvH clones, some of which were first observed in ileum or blood.

About this clone: What it recognizes is unknown. At one of its ends the junction is not consistent with the germline gene, which may arise from a read error.

The table came from immunoSEQ multiplex PCR; TCRdb's copy has only in-frame clones and leaves some out. This sample has some 86,000 clones, with less than 90% found just once. The sample was unstimulated CD4+ T cells sorted from spleen or lymph node cells, taken before transplant. This sequence was found in a human donor who was the organ donor for an intestinal transplant.

The CDR3 DNA is TGTGCCAGCAACTTAAGGGGGCGCTACGAGCAGTACTTC. This sequence encodes CASNLRGRYEQYF. The chain combines TRBV11-2 with TRBJ2-7, with 7 bases lining up with TRBD1. Germline V gives CDR1 SGHAT, CDR2 FQNNGV. This CDR3 spans 13 amino acids.